This TCR beta chain was retrieved from a study of ipilimumab plus nivolumab after autologous stem cell transplantation. Ipilimumab, 1 mg/kg, started 14 to 28 days after autologous transplant. CDR1 and CDR2 from the germline V gene are SGHRS and YFSETQ. V shed 5 bases and J 3 bases; nucleotides not matched to a gene: 8. The CDR3 is made up of 15 amino acids. Libraries were prepared by immunoSEQ multiplex PCR; TCRdb keeps only in-frame clonotypes and omits some of them. The table has 15,000 or so clones, approximately 82% seen once. V and J are TRBV5-1 and TRBJ2-5; 9 bases match TRBD2. Sequenced here: PBMCs, sampled in a trial of ipilimumab plus nivolumab as post-transplant consolidation. The clonotype originates from a male donor with diffuse large B-cell lymphoma. CDR3: CASSIRERGEETQYF. CDR3 sequence (DNA): TGCGCCAGCAGTATCCGGGAGCGGGGGGAAGAGACCCAGTACTTC. The full variable domain, rest sourced from reference TRBV5-1 and TRBJ2-5, is KAGVTQTPRYLIKTRGQQVTLSCSPISGHRSVSWYQQTPGQGLQFLFEYFSETQRNKGNFPGRFSGRQFSNSRSEMNVSTLELGDSALYLCASSIRERGEETQYFGPGTRLLVL.